This TCR beta chain derives from a study of blood T cell repertoires in COVID-19. Overall study context: The United States, Italy and Spain were the sources of the acute and convalescent COVID-19 samples. T cells, B-cell-depleted T cells, or PBMCs supplied cDNA or gDNA.

Germline V lookup: CDR1 SGDLS, CDR2 YYNGEE. The CDR3 has 15 amino acids. Trimming stripped 0 bases from V and 2 bases from J, with 12 bases between. Authors' methods: Amplification of reference gene primers provided the estimated nucleated cell counts. Profiling relied on immunoSEQ multiplex PCR, and the TCRdb table lists in-frame clones only, not all of them. The DNA gave D and trimming, while V, J and clone size come from that table. The table shows a few hundred thousand clones, with 85% to 90% occurring only once. Self-reported history from a screening survey and questionnaire set each donor's cohort.

The chain couples TRBV9 to TRBJ2-7, with TRBD1 as a possible D gene (6 bases). This TCR derives from a man in his late teens or twenties who had recovered from COVID-19. The sample taken for sequencing was PBMCs or T cells enriched from blood (not recorded which). As DNA, the CDR3 is TGTGCCAGCAGCGTAGGGCAGGGGTTGGCCTACGAGCAGTACTTC. This gives the protein CASSVGQGLAYEQYF. Drawing the rest from reference TRBV9 and TRBJ2-7, the complete variable domain is DSGVTQTPKHLITATGQRVTLRCSPRSGDLSVYWYQQSLDQGLQFLIQYYNGEERAKGNILERFSAQQFPDLHSELNLSSLELGDSALYFCASSVGQGLAYEQYFGPGTRLTVT.